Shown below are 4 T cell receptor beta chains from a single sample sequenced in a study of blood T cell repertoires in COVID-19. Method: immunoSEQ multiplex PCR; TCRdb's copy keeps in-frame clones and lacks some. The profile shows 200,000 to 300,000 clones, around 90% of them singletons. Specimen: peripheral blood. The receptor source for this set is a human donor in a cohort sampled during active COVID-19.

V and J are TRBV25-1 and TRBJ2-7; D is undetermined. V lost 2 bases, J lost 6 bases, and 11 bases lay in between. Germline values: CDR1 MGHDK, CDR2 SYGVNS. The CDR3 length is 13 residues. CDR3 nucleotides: TGTGCCAGCAGTGAAATCCCCCCGGTCGAGCAGTACTTC. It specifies CASSEIPPVEQYF.

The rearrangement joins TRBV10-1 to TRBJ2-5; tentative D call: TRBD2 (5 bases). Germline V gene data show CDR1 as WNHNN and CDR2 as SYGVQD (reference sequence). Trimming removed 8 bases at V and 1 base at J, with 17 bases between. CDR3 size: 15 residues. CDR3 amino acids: CASGKGRTVQETQYF. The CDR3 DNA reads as TGCGCCAGCGGCAAAGGTCGGACTGTCCAAGAGACCCAGTACTTC.

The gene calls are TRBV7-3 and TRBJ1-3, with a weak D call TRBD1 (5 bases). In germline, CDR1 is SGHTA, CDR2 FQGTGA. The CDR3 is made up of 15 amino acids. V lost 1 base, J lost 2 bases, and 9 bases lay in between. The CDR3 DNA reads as TGTGCCAGCAGCTTAATCGGGGGGGCTGGAAACACCATATATTTT. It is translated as CASSLIGGAGNTIYF.

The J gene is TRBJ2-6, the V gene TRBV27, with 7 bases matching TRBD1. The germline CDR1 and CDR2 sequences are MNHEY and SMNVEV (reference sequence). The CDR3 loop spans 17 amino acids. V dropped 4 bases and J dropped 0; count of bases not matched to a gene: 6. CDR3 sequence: CASSWTGLISGANVLTF. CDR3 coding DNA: TGTGCCAGCAGTTGGACAGGCCTAATCTCTGGGGCCAACGTCCTGACTTTC. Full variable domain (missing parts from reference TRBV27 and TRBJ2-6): EAQVTQNPRYLITVTGKKLTVTCSQNMNHEYMSWYRQDPGLGLRQIYYSMNVEVTDKGDVPEGYKVSRKEKRNFPLILESPSPNQTSLYFCASSWTGLISGANVLTFGAGSRLTVL.